Following are 17 T cell receptor beta chains from one sample sequenced in a study of shared clonotypes between healthy human individuals. TCRdb's copy holds only in-frame clones and misses some; the assay was immunoSEQ multiplex PCR. This sample yields hundreds of thousands of clones, of which 90% to 96% are seen a single time; 0.06% belongs to the top ten. Sequencing input: naive CD4+ T cells sorted from blood. As to subset: CD45RA+ positively selected. The receptors here all came from a woman aged 25-40 years in good health.

The chain uses TRBV30 and TRBJ2-5, with 11 bases lining up with TRBD2. The V gene end was trimmed by 1 base and the J gene end by 4 bases; junction bases not matched to a gene: 5. The CDR3 consists of 15 residues. Germline lookup yields CDR1 GTSNPN and CDR2 SVGIG (reference sequence). CDR3 protein: CAWSGGSGRAETQYF. The CDR3 coding sequence is TGTGCCTGGAGTGGGGGTAGCGGGAGGGCAGAGACCCAGTACTTC.

This clone was detected once. The V and J genes are TRBV15 and TRBJ2-5; TRBD1 matches at 7 bases. The ends lost 6 bases at V and 11 bases at J; junction bases unmatched: 12. The germline CDR1 and CDR2 sequences are LNHNV and YYDKDF (reference sequence). The CDR3 runs 13 residues. DNA for the CDR3: TGTGCCACCAGTACAGACAGGGCAGGTGAGCAGTACTTC. This encodes CATSTDRAGEQYF.

The CDR3 region is CASSLVLAESPGELFF. The CDR3 DNA follows: TGCGCCAGCAGCTTGGTACTAGCTGAATCGCCGGGGGAGCTGTTTTTT. V usage is TRBV5-1 and J usage is TRBJ2-2; tentative D call: TRBD2 (6 bases). Germline CDR1 and CDR2: SGHRS and YFSETQ. The CDR3 is 16 residues long. V lost 0 bases to trimming and J lost 8 bases, with 17 bases between them.

This clone showed up just once. The chain employs TRBV4-2 and TRBJ1-4; 9 bases map to TRBD1. V was pared by 5 bases and J by 8 bases, with 9 bases of the junction left unmatched. CDR3 length: 15 amino acids. CDR1 and CDR2 from the germline V gene are LGHNA and YNFKEQ. Here the CDR3 DNA reads TGTGCCAGCAGCTCTTCCGGGACAGGGAACGAAAAACTGTTTTTT. Protein: CASSSSGTGNEKLFF.

The chain is built from TRBV7-2 and TRBJ2-5; D is unresolved. The CDR3 contains 16 residues. V was pared by 5 bases and J by 1 base, with 17 bases between. The germline V gene has CDR1 SGHTA and CDR2 FQGNSA. The CDR3 coding sequence is TGTGCCAGCAGCCCCACCATTGGCCTGGGCCAAGAGACCCAGTACTTC. Translation: CASSPTIGLGQETQYF.

This chain joins TRBV5-1 and TRBJ2-3; 11 bases are shared with TRBD1. This CDR3 is built from 16 residues. Unmatched junction bases numbered 7, after V lost 3 bases and J lost 4 bases. CDR1 is SGHRS, CDR2 YFSETQ, per germline. CDR3 in DNA: TGCGCCAGCAGCTACACCCCGGGACAGGGGGCAGATACGCAGTATTTT. It is translated as CASSYTPGQGADTQYF. Complete variable domain (other parts from reference TRBV5-1 and TRBJ2-3): KAGVTQTPRYLIKTRGQQVTLSCSPISGHRSVSWYQQTPGQGLQFLFEYFSETQRNKGNFPGRFSGRQFSNSRSEMNVSTLELGDSALYLCASSYTPGQGADTQYFGPGTRLTVL.

This clone has just one count. The chain employs TRBV6-4 and TRBJ2-1; D is possibly TRBD1 or TRBD2 (5 bases each). The V end lost 0 bases, the J end lost 9 bases, and 9 bases lay between the germline ends. The length of the CDR3 is 13 residues. The V gene's germline CDR1 is MRHNA and CDR2 SNTAGT. For the CDR3, the DNA is TGTGCCAGCAGTGACTCGAGGGGTGGTGAGCAGTTCTTC. This codes for CASSDSRGGEQFF.

The rearrangement links TRBV2 to TRBJ2-5, with D hard to call. The length of the CDR3 is 15 residues. Trimming took off 4 bases at V and 2 bases at J, with 14 bases between the two ends. CDR1 and CDR2 from the germline V gene are SNHLY and FYNNEI. This CDR3 reads CASSGDYGLQETQYF. DNA for the CDR3: TGTGCCAGCAGTGGCGATTACGGCCTTCAAGAGACCCAGTACTTC.

This clone has only one observation. The chain combines TRBV5-1 with TRBJ2-7; 7 bases are a match to TRBD2. The CDR3 extends over 15 amino acids. The ends lost 4 bases at V and 4 bases at J; junction bases unmatched: 11. Germline values: CDR1 SGHRS, CDR2 YFSETQ. Here the CDR3 DNA reads TGCGCCAGCAGCGATTTTTCTAGCGGAGATTACGAGCAGTACTTC. Protein product: CASSDFSSGDYEQYF.

The chain links TRBV28 to TRBJ2-5; TRBD2 matches 8 bases. Per the germline V gene, CDR1 is MDHEN and CDR2 is SYDVKM. The CDR3 covers 18 residues. V gave up 2 bases and J gave up 5 bases; unmatched junction bases: 16. The CDR3 protein is CASSLQASGTRFRETQYF. CDR3 coding DNA: TGTGCCAGCAGTTTACAAGCCTCCGGGACTAGGTTTCGTGAGACCCAGTACTTC.

This clone was counted a single time. The V gene is TRBV29-1, the J gene TRBJ2-4; D is perhaps TRBD1 (6 bases). Trimming took off 4 bases at V and 1 base at J, with 17 bases between the two ends. The CDR3 has 16 residues. Per germline, CDR1 SQVTM and CDR2 ANQGSEA. The CDR3 bases are TGCAGCGTTGCGGACAGCCCTACAATCGCCAAAAACATTCAGTACTTC. This codes for CSVADSPTIAKNIQYF. Using reference TRBV29-1 and TRBJ2-4 for the parts outside the CDR3, the full variable domain is SAVISQKPSRDICQRGTSLTIQCQVDSQVTMMFWYRQQPGQSLTLIATANQGSEATYESGFVIDKFPISRPNLTFSTLTVSNMSPEDSSIYLCSVADSPTIAKNIQYFGAGTRLSVL.

The chain uses TRBV5-6 and TRBJ2-1, with D hard to call. Trimming left V 1 base short and J 4 bases short, with 18 bases between. Germline V gene sequence: CDR1 SGHDT, CDR2 YYEEEE. There are 17 residues in the CDR3. The chain's CDR3 is CASSLYLTLEVYNEQFF. The CDR3 DNA is TGTGCCAGCAGCTTGTACCTAACCTTAGAGGTTTACAATGAGCAGTTCTTC. Filled out from reference TRBV5-6 and TRBJ2-1, the complete variable domain reads DAGVTQSPTHLIKTRGQQVTLRCSPKSGHDTVSWYQQALGQGPQFIFQYYEEEERQRGNFPDRFSGHQFPNYSSELNVNALLLGDSALYLCASSLYLTLEVYNEQFFGPGTRLTVL.

The chain employs TRBV28 and TRBJ1-3; D gene unclear. The CDR3 is 17 residues long. Trimming left V 6 bases short and J 0 bases short, with 18 bases between. The germline CDR1 and CDR2 sequences are MDHEN and SYDVKM. In DNA, the CDR3 is TGTGCCAGCAGCCCCGGGCATTTAAGCGACTCTGGAAACACCATATATTTT. Residues: CASSPGHLSDSGNTIYF. Full variable domain (missing parts from reference TRBV28 and TRBJ1-3): DVKVTQSSRYLVKRTGEKVFLECVQDMDHENMFWYRQDPGLGLRLIYFSYDVKMKEKGDIPEGYSVSREKKERFSLILESASTNQTSMYLCASSPGHLSDSGNTIYFGEGSWLTVV.

This chain uses TRBV28 with TRBJ2-7; 10 nucleotides match TRBD2. Trimming removed 7 bases from V and 3 bases from J; junction bases left unmatched: 9. This CDR3 has 15 amino acids. Germline V lookup: CDR1 MDHEN, CDR2 SYDVKM. CDR3 bases: TGTGCCAGCACCCTTTCCGGACTAGCGGACTACGAGCAGTACTTC. Its protein product is CASTLSGLADYEQYF.

The J gene is TRBJ1-4, the V gene TRBV28; no clear D gene. Between the trimmed V and J ends, which lost 7 bases and 11 bases, there was a span of 17 bases. The CDR3 extends over 13 amino acids. The germline V gene has CDR1 MDHEN and CDR2 SYDVKM. The CDR3 coding sequence is TGTGCCAGCACCCAAAGGTCAGGCGCCAAACTGTTTTTT. Translated, it gives CASTQRSGAKLFF.

CDR3 region: CASSEADRGGYTF. Written as DNA, the CDR3 is TGTGCCAGCAGTGAAGCGGATAGGGGTGGCTACACCTTC. This chain joins TRBV2 and TRBJ1-2; a weak D match, TRBD1 (5 bases). V shed 0 bases and J shed 7 bases, with 9 bases lying between them. CDR1 and CDR2 (germline): SNHLY, FYNNEI. The CDR3 runs 13 residues.

This sequence joins TRBV27 and TRBJ1-2, with a possible D match to TRBD1 (5 bases). The germline V gene has CDR1 MNHEY and CDR2 SMNVEV (reference sequence). The ends were cut back, 4 bases at V and 4 bases at J, with 10 bases in the middle. The CDR3 has 13 residues. CDR3 in DNA: TGTGCCAGCAGTTCCGGGGGTGGCTATGGCTACACCTTC. Its translation is CASSSGGGYGYTF.